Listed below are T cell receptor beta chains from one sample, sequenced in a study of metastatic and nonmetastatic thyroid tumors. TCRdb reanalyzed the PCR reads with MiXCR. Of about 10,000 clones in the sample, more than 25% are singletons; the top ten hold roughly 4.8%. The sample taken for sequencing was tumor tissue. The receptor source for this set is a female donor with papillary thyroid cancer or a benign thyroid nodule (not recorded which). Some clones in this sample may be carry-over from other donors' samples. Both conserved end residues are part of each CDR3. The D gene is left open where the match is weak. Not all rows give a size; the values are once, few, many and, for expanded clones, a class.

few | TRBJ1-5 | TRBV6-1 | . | CASSWDTGGNQPQHF | TGTGCCAGCAGTTGGGACACCGGGGGCAATCAGCCCCAGCATTTT
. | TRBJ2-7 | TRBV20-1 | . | CSAIARDFHSYEQYF | TGCAGTGCTATTGCTCGGGACTTCCACTCCTACGAGCAGTACTTC
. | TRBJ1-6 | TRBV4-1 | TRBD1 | CASSQDLPTGNYSPLHF | TGCGCCAGCAGCCAAGATTTACCGACAGGGAACTATTCACCCCTCCACTTT
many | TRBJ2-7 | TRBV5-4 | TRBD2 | CASSSGGSGSTYEQYF | TGTGCCAGCAGCTCGGGAGGTAGCGGGAGTACCTACGAGCAGTACTTC
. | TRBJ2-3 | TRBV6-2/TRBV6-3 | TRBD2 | CASSVSSGRDTDTQYF | TGTGCCAGCAGTGTTTCGAGCGGGAGGGACACAGACACGCAGTATTTT
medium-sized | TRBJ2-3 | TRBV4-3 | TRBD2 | CASSQAQGGRTLDTQYF | TGCGCCAGCAGCCAAGCCCAGGGAGGGAGAACGTTGGATACGCAGTATTTT
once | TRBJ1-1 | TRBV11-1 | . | CASSLRGLGGAEAFF | TGTGCCAGCAGCTTACGAGGGTTGGGTGGCGCTGAAGCTTTCTTT
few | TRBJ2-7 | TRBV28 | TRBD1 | CASSFGTGGTLRRYEQYF | TGTGCCAGCAGTTTCGGGACAGGTGGCACACTGCGGAGATACGAGCAGTACTTC
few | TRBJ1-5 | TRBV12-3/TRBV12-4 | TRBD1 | CASIFSGTGNNQPQHF | TGTGCCAGCATTTTCTCCGGGACAGGAAACAATCAGCCCCAGCATTTT
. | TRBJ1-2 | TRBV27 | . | CASSGKGLDGYTF | TGTGCCAGCAGTGGTAAGGGGCTAGATGGCTACACCTTC
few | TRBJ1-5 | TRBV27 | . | CASSVRSNQPQHF | TGTGCCAGCAGTGTGAGAAGCAATCAGCCCCAGCATTTT
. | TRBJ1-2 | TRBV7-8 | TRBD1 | CASSLAGGNYGYTF | TGTGCCAGCAGCTTAGCAGGGGGCAACTATGGCTACACCTTC